The entry that follows covers one T cell receptor beta chain sequence. This sample is drawn from a study of Graves' ophthalmopathy and Graves' hyperthyroidism. RNA transcripts served as template for amplifying TCR beta CDR3 sequences. Investigators did first-round RT-PCR with HTBI primers, then second-round multiplex PCR. TCRdb recomputed calls from the multiplex PCR reads with MiXCR, one row per CDR3 protein. The profile shows 200,000 to 250,000 distinct CDR3 sequences, roughly 21% of them singletons. The CDR3 contains 14 residues. Germline V lookup: CDR1 LNHNV, CDR2 YYDKDF (reference sequence). Trimming took 5 bases from V and 5 from J, leaving 15 bases between them.

This chain links TRBV15 with TRBJ1-2; the D gene is possibly TRBD1 (6 bases). The clonotype was recovered from a woman in her fifties or sixties with Graves' ophthalmopathy. The specimen was peripheral blood. The CDR3 DNA sequence: TGTGCCACCAGCGGAAGACAGGACCTATATGGCTACACCTTC. Amino acids: CATSGRQDLYGYTF. Full variable domain (rest looked up from reference TRBV15 and TRBJ1-2): DAMVIQNPRYQVTQFGKPVTLSCSQTLNHNVMYWYQQKSSQAPKLLFHYYDKDFNNEADTPDNFQSRRPNTSFCFLDIRSPGLGDTAMYLCATSGRQDLYGYTFGSGTRLTVV.